A selection of T cell receptor beta chains follows, all from one sample in a study of CD8+CD57+ T cells in acquired aplastic anemia. TCRdb reanalysed the reads using MiXCR and keeps one entry per CDR3 protein. The data contain about 98,000 distinct CDR3 sequences, about 63% of them singletons. Sequences were obtained from sorted CD4+, CD8+, or CD8+CD57+ T cells (not recorded which) from PBMCs. The receptors shown here come from a human donor with aplastic anemia. Both conserved end residues are part of each CDR3. The D gene is left open where the match is weak. Clone size, where shown, is once, few, many, or a class for clones that have expanded.

v_call	clone_size	d_call	j_call	cdr3_nt	cdr3_aa
TRBV27	NA	NA	TRBJ1-5	TGTGCTAGCAGTTTAGTGGCAGGGTTATGGGACAATCAGCCCCAGCATTTT	CASSLVAGLWDNQPQHF
TRBV11-1	NA	NA	TRBJ2-1	TGTGCCAGCACCCCCGCACAGTACTACAATGAGCAGTTCTTC	CASTPAQYYNEQFF
TRBV20-1	few	NA	TRBJ1-3	TGCAGTGCTCGGAGTCCAGGGGGAAACACCATATATTTT	CSARSPGGNTIYF
TRBV10-1	once	TRBD1	TRBJ1-1	TGCGCCAGCAGAGAAACAGGGGGCGTGGACACTGAAGCTTTCTTT	CASRETGGVDTEAFF
TRBV20-1	NA	NA	TRBJ2-7	TGCAGTGCTAAAATCAAGACTGGCTACGAGCAGTACTTC	CSAKIKTGYEQYF
TRBV29-1	NA	NA	TRBJ2-7	TGCAGCGTTGAAGTTAGGGGGGTCTCATCCTACGAGCAGTACTTC	CSVEVRGVSSYEQYF
TRBV24-1	few	NA	TRBJ2-3	TGTGCCACCAGTGATCTAGCAGATACGCAGTATTTT	CATSDLADTQYF
TRBV7-6	few	NA	TRBJ2-7	TGTGCCAGCAGCTTAGGAGTAAGCGGCGAGCAGTACTTC	CASSLGVSGEQYF
TRBV7-8	NA	TRBD1	TRBJ1-2	TGTGCCAGCAGCCAGGGGGACTATGGCTTCACCTTC	CASSQGDYGFTF
TRBV25-1	NA	NA	TRBJ1-6	TGTGCCAGCAGTGAACTCGGCAGGGTTGATTCACCCCTCCACTTT	CASSELGRVDSPLHF
TRBV6-5	NA	NA	TRBJ2-5	TGTGCCAGCAGTTACCCTCCCGAAGAGACCCAGTACTTC	CASSYPPEETQYF
TRBV19	NA	NA	TRBJ1-6	TGTGCCAGTAGTTCCTACTCCTATAATTCACCCCTCCACTTT	CASSSYSYNSPLHF
TRBV10-3	NA	NA	TRBJ2-3	TGTGCCATCAGTGAGTCGTCAGATACGCAGTATTTT	CAISESSDTQYF
TRBV25-1	NA	TRBD2	TRBJ2-3	TGTGCCAGCAGGGGACTAGAAACTAGCACAGATACGCAGTATTTT	CASRGLETSTDTQYF
TRBV7-7	few	NA	TRBJ1-1	TGTGCCAGCAGCCGGTCACGGAACACTGAAGCTTTCTTT	CASSRSRNTEAFF
TRBV15	few	NA	TRBJ1-2	TGTGCCACCAGCCCCTCCCCCTCTAACTATGGCTACACCTTC	CATSPSPSNYGYTF
TRBV7-8	NA	NA	TRBJ1-1	TGTGCCAGCAGCTTAGCCGCGACAGATATGAACACTGAAGCTTTCTTT	CASSLAATDMNTEAFF
TRBV24-1	NA	TRBD1	TRBJ2-1	TGTGCCACCAGTGATGCACGTGGGACAGGGCATAATGAGCAGTTCTTC	CATSDARGTGHNEQFF
TRBV4-2	NA	NA	TRBJ2-3	TGTGCCAGCAGCCAATTCTCCCGAGCAGATACGCAGTATTTT	CASSQFSRADTQYF
TRBV10-3	few	NA	TRBJ2-7	TGTGCCATCAGTGTGGCGGGGTCCACCTCCTACGAGCAGTACTTC	CAISVAGSTSYEQYF
TRBV19	NA	NA	TRBJ1-5	TGTGCCAGTAGTACCAGGGACAATAATCAGCCCCAGCATTTT	CASSTRDNNQPQHF
TRBV29-1	NA	TRBD1	TRBJ1-1	TGCAGCGTTCGGGACAGTCCAAACACTGAAGCTTTCTTT	CSVRDSPNTEAFF
TRBV7-9	NA	NA	TRBJ2-5	TGTGCCAGCAGTTCCTCCGACTCTCAACGTAGAGTGACCCAGTACTTC	CASSSSDSQRRVTQYF
TRBV20-1	many	NA	TRBJ1-6	TGCAGTCCAAAGCGCGGGGACATCACCCGAAATAATTCACCCCTCCACTTT	CSPKRGDITRNNSPLHF
TRBV20-1	many	TRBD1	TRBJ2-3	TGCAGTGCCTTATCCGGGACAGGGGAGAAATCTCCACCCGATACGCAGTATTTT	CSALSGTGEKSPPDTQYF
TRBV5-1	NA	TRBD1	TRBJ1-1	TGCGCCAGCAGCGCTGGACAGGGGTTGAACACTGAAGCTTTCTTT	CASSAGQGLNTEAFF
TRBV12-3/TRBV12-4	once	TRBD2	TRBJ2-7	TGTGCCAGCAGAAAGGGACTATCCTACGAGCAGTACTTC	CASRKGLSYEQYF
TRBV20-1	NA	NA	TRBJ2-7	TGCAGTGCGGAGTCAGCCTACGAGCAGTACTTC	CSAESAYEQYF
TRBV4-1	many	NA	TRBJ1-5	TGCGCCAGCAGCCAGGGCGGGGGGCCCCAGCATTTT	CASSQGGGPQHF
TRBV4-1	NA	NA	TRBJ2-7	TGCGCCAGCAGCCAAGAAGGGACCGGGACAGCGGGTGTCGAGCAGTACTTC	CASSQEGTGTAGVEQYF
TRBV24-1	NA	TRBD2	TRBJ2-7	TGTGCCACCAGTCCTAGCGGGAGATCAGTCGAGCAGTACTTC	CATSPSGRSVEQYF
TRBV12-3/TRBV12-4	NA	TRBD1	TRBJ2-7	TGTGCCAGCAGTCACGGACAGGGCTCCTACGAGCAGTACTTC	CASSHGQGSYEQYF
TRBV15	NA	NA	TRBJ2-5	TGTGCCACCAGCTCGACGCGAGCAGACGAGACCCAGTACTTC	CATSSTRADETQYF
TRBV12-3/TRBV12-4	NA	NA	TRBJ2-1	TGTGCCAGCAGCGTAGTAGCGAGCTCCTACAATGAGCAGTTCTTC	CASSVVASSYNEQFF
TRBV7-9	NA	TRBD1	TRBJ2-3	TGTGCCAGCAGCCCCGGGACAGGGACAGATACGCAGTATTTT	CASSPGTGTDTQYF
TRBV29-1	NA	TRBD1	TRBJ2-7	TGCAGCGTTTATCTCGCGGCCAGACAGGGAACCTACGAGCAGTACTTC	CSVYLAARQGTYEQYF
TRBV7-3	NA	NA	TRBJ2-2	TGTGCCAGCAGCATAAACACCGGGGAGCTGTTTTTT	CASSINTGELFF
TRBV4-2	NA	NA	TRBJ1-2	TGTGCCAGCAGCCAAGAGATTGGGGGGGCTAACTATGGCTACACCTTC	CASSQEIGGANYGYTF
TRBV10-3	few	NA	TRBJ1-5	TGTGCCATCATGAATGGGATCAATCAGCCCCAGCATTTT	CAIMNGINQPQHF
TRBV19	NA	NA	TRBJ1-4	TGTGCCAGTAGTATTTTGAGGGAAAAACTGTTTTTT	CASSILREKLFF
TRBV2	NA	TRBD1	TRBJ1-2	TGTGCCAGCACTTTGACCGCGGGACAGAGCTTCACCTTC	CASTLTAGQSFTF
TRBV29-1	NA	TRBD1	TRBJ2-3	TGCAGCGTAGGGACAGGGGGCGTCACAGATACGCAGTATTTT	CSVGTGGVTDTQYF
TRBV10-3	NA	NA	TRBJ1-1	TGTGCCATCAGCGATGAGGTAACTGAAGCTTTCTTT	CAISDEVTEAFF
TRBV24-1	NA	TRBD2	TRBJ2-2	TGTGCCACCAGTGATAGACTAGCGGGGGGGAACACCGGGGAGCTGTTTTTT	CATSDRLAGGNTGELFF
TRBV25-1	NA	TRBD1	TRBJ2-5	TGTGCCAGCAGACATAAGGGGGCCGCGGAGACCCAGTACTTC	CASRHKGAAETQYF